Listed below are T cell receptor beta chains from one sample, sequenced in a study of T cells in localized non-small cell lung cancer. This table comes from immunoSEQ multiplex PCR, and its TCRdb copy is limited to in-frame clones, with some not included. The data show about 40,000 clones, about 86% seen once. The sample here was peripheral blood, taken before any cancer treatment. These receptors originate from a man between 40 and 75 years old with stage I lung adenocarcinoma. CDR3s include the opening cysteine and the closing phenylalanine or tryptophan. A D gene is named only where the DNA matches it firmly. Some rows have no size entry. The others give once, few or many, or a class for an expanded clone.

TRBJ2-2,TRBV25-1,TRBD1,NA,TGTGCCAGCAGTTCGGGACAGAGCACCGGGGAGCTGTTTTTT,CASSSGQSTGELFF
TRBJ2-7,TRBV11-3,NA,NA,TGTGCCAGCAGCTTAGGGAGCCAGGGGCGACAGTACTTC,CASSLGSQGRQYF
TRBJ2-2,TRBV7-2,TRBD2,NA,TGTGCCAGCAGCCTCATAGCGGGAGGGCACACCGGGGAGCTGTTTTTT,CASSLIAGGHTGELFF
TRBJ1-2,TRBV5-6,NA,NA,TGTGCCAGCAGCTTGGGGATGGGGGAGTGGGACTATGGCTACACCTTC,CASSLGMGEWDYGYTF
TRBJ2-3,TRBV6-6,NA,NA,TGTGCCAGCAGTTACGCGGATAGCACAGATACGCAGTATTTT,CASSYADSTDTQYF
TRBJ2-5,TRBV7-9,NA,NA,TGTGCCAGCAGCCGGCTTCTAGGGGGAAGTCAAGAGACCCAGTACTTC,CASSRLLGGSQETQYF
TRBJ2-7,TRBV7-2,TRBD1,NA,TGTGCCAGCAGCTCCCACAGGGGGCGGTCGATCTACGAGCAGTACTTC,CASSSHRGRSIYEQYF
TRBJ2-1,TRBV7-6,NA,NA,TGTGCCAGCAGCTTATTGGACATCGACAATGAGCAGTTCTTC,CASSLLDIDNEQFF
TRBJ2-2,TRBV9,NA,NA,TGTGCCAGCAGCGTTCGGGCAGGGCCCGGGGGGGAGCTGTTTTTT,CASSVRAGPGGELFF
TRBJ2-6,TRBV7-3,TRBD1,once,TGTGCCAGCAGCGAATACAGGGGCGCGGCTGGGGCCAACGTCCTGACTTTC,CASSEYRGAAGANVLTF
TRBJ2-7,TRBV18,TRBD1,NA,TGTGCCAGCTCACCTATAGGGACAGGGAATCTCCACGAGCAGTACTTC,CASSPIGTGNLHEQYF
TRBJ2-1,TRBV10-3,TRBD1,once,TGTGCCATCAAGGGGACAGCAATCAATGAGCAGTTCTTC,CAIKGTAINEQFF